This T cell receptor beta chain was sequenced for a study of T-cell memory formation after mild COVID-19. As for the study in general: Clusters were largely donor specific.

V was shortened by 2 bases and J by 3 bases, with 13 bases between the two germline ends. The CDR3 has 15 amino acids. The germline V gene encodes CDR1 MNHEY and CDR2 SMNVEV (reference sequence). Concerning this clonotype: Its specificity is unknown.

TCR alpha and TCR beta cDNA libraries carrying sample barcodes and UMIs came from 5'RACE with constant-segment primers. TCRdb analysed the 5' RACE reads with MiXCR anew, one entry per CDR3 protein. This sample carries 300,000 to 400,000 distinct CDR3 sequences, around 13% of them seen once, and the ten largest clones take 22%. Study-wide results and caveats: Of the contracting clones, CD4+ ones lay mainly in CM and EM, and CD8+ ones in EMRA. Balance between CD4 and CD8 was seen in clones contracting day 15 to 85, and a CD4+ lean was seen in later expanders.

Material for sequencing was PBMCs or a T cell subset sorted from them (not recorded which). The rearrangement joins TRBV27 to TRBJ1-1; tentatively, D is TRBD1 (5 bases). The receptor was isolated from a man between 18 and 29 years old who had mild COVID-19 (a few samples of this study predate the infection). Cell type and time point are not known. The CDR3 bases are TGTGCCAGCAGTTTAATCGGGGGAGGGGACACTGAAGCTTTCTTT. It codes for CASSLIGGGDTEAFF.